Reported below is one T cell receptor beta chain. Profiled with immunoSEQ multiplex PCR; TCRdb holds only in-frame clones, not every one. Counted here are around 1 million clones, 70% to 85% occurring once; the ten biggest clones make up roughly 1.5%. The record originates from a study of shared clonotypes between healthy human individuals. Specimen: memory CD4+ T cells sorted from blood. Specified subset: CD45RA-negative fraction. The sequence was obtained from a man aged 18 to 30 in good health.

DNA for the CDR3: TGTGCCAGCAGCCAGGGACTAGCGGGAGGGTCAAGGGGTGAGCAGTTCTTC. Translated, it gives CASSQGLAGGSRGEQFF. This rearrangement joins TRBV7-2 to TRBJ2-1, with TRBD2 identical over 16 bases. Germline values: CDR1 SGHTA, CDR2 FQGNSA. This CDR3 spans 17 amino acids. Trimming removed 5 bases from V and 9 bases from J; junction bases left unmatched: 10.